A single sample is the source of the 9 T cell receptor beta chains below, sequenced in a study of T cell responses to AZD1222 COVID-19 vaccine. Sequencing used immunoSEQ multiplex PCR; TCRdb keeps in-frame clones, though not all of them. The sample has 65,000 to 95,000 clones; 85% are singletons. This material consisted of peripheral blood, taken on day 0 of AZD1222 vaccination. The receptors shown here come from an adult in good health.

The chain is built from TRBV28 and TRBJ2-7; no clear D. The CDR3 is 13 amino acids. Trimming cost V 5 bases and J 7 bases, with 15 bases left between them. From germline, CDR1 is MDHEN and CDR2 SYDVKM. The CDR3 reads CASSLTSLWEQYF. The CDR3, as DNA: TGTGCCAGCAGTCTAACCTCCCTTTGGGAGCAGTACTTC.

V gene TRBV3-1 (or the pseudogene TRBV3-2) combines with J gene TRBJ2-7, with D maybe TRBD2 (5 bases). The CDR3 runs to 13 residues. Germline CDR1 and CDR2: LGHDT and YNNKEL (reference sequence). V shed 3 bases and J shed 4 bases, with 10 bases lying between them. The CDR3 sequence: CASSHVLDYEQYF. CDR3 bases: TGTGCCAGCAGCCACGTACTAGATTACGAGCAGTACTTC.

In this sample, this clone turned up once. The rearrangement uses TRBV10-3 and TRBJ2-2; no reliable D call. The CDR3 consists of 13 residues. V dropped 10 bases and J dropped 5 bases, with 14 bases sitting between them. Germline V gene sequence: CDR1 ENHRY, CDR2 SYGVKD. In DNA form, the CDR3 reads TGTGCCAGCCGCGTGGGAAGTACCGGGGAGCTGTTTTTT. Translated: CASRVGSTGELFF.

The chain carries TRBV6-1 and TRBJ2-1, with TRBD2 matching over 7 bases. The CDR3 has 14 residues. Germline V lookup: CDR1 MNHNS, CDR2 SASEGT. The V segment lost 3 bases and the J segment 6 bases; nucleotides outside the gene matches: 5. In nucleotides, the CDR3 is TGTGCCAGCAGTGACCCCGGGACTACCAATGAGCAGTTCTTC. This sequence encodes CASSDPGTTNEQFF.

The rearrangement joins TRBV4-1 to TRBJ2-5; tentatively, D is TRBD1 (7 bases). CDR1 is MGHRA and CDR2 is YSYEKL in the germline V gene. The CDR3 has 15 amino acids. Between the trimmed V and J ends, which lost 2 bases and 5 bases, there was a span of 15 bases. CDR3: CASSQIGGRGETQYF. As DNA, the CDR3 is TGCGCCAGCAGCCAAATCGGGGGCAGGGGGGAGACCCAGTACTTC.

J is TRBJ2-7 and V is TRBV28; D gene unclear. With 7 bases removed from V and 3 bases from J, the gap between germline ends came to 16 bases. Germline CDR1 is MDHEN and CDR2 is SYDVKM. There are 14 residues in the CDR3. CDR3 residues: CASTPARVVYEQYF. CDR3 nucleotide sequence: TGTGCCAGCACCCCCGCTAGGGTAGTCTACGAGCAGTACTTC.

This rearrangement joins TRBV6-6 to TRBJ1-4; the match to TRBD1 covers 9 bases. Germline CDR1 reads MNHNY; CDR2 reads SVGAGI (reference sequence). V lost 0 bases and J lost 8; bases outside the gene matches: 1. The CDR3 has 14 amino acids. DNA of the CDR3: TGTGCCAGCAGTTACTCGGGACAGGGCGAAAAACTGTTTTTT. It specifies CASSYSGQGEKLFF.

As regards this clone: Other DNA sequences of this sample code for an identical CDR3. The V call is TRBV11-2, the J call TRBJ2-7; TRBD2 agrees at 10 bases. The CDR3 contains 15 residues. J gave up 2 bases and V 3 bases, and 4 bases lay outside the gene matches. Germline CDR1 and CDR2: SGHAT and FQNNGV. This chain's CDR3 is CASSFLLAGAYEQYF. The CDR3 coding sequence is TGTGCCAGCAGCTTCCTCCTAGCGGGGGCCTACGAGCAGTACTTC. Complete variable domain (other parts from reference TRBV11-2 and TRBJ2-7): EAGVAQSPRYKIIEKRQSVAFWCNPISGHATLYWYQQILGQGPKLLIQFQNNGVVDDSQLPKDRFSAERLKGVDSTLKIQPAKLEDSAVYLCASSFLLAGAYEQYFGPGTRLTVT.

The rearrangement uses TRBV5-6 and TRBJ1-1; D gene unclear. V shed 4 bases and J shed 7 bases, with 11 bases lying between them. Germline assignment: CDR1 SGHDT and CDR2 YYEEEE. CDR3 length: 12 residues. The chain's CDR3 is CASSLEEIEAFF. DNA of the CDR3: TGTGCCAGCAGCCTCGAAGAGATTGAAGCTTTCTTT.